This TCR beta chain was captured by sequencing in a study of T cell responses to AZD1222 COVID-19 vaccine. General study findings and limits: CD4 TCRs associated with vaccination spanned spike, dominating at 160-218 and 743-854. Nearly half of the spike-specific TCRs reportedly recognize variant regions that carry no mutations. Samples come after the peak T cell response, not at day 14. A mostly white British donor set with more females was recruited, and clonal diversity was possibly underestimated.

The V end was cut by 2 bases, the J end by 0 bases, with 9 bases between. Germline V gives CDR1 SGDLS, CDR2 YYNGEE. The CDR3 runs to 15 residues. Regarding this clone: What it binds is unknown.

The protocol was immunoSEQ multiplex PCR, while the TCRdb copy is restricted to in-frame clones and leaves out a portion. The data contain around 140,000 clones, 90% of them singletons. This receptor was identified in an adult in good health. The material was peripheral blood, obtained on day 0 of AZD1222 vaccination. The gene calls are TRBV9 and TRBJ1-3, with no clear D. In DNA, the CDR3 is TGTGCCAGCAGCGTCGGATCTCTCTCTGGAAACACCATATATTTT. Protein: CASSVGSLSGNTIYF.